This T cell receptor beta chain was documented in a study of memory CD4+ T cells and cytomegalovirus serostatus. General observations from the study: CD4+ memory repertoires contained about two fifths of the roughly 150 reported CMV TCRbeta sequences.

The sort gate was single viable CD3+CD4+CD8-CD45RO+ cells for memory CD4+ T cells. This clone is deemed medium-sized. What it binds is not known. The repertoire was sequenced with immunoSEQ multiplex PCR; TCRdb's copy has only in-frame clones and lacks some. The sample includes about 58,000 clones, 82% seen only once; the top ten take around 0.5%. CDR3 length equals 11 residues. The germline gives CDR1 ENHRY, CDR2 SYGVKD. V shed 6 bases and J 7 bases; nucleotides not matched to a gene: 0. The chain recombines TRBV10-3 with TRBJ1-1; 9 bases map to TRBD1. The sequencing sample was made of memory CD4+ T cells from blood. The receptor was isolated from an adult in good health and CMV-seronegative. Some clones in this sample may be carry-over from other donors' samples. CDR3 DNA sequence: TGTGCCATCAGGACAGGGGGTGAAGCTTTCTTT. This gives the protein CAIRTGGEAFF.